Presented here are 20 T cell receptor beta chains from one specimen sequenced in a study of blood T cell repertoires in COVID-19. Assay: immunoSEQ multiplex PCR; the TCRdb copy retains only in-frame clones and omits some. Of 93,000 or so clones listed, around 88% were seen once; the top ten hold about 3%. The sample consisted of peripheral blood. The receptor set was obtained from a human donor in a cohort sampled during active COVID-19.

The chain employs TRBV7-2 and TRBJ2-5; D not certain. Trimming removed 2 bases at V and 0 bases at J, with 7 bases between. From germline, CDR1 is SGHTA and CDR2 FQGNSA. CDR3 length: 14 amino acids. The CDR3 sequence: CASSLSNYQETQYF. CDR3 DNA: TGTGCCAGCAGCTTAAGCAACTACCAAGAGACCCAGTACTTC.

This sequence joins TRBV9 and TRBJ1-2; D is ambiguous. V was cut by 0 bases and J by 4 bases, with 13 bases left in between. Per the germline V gene, CDR1 is SGDLS and CDR2 is YYNGEE. This CDR3 contains 15 residues. The CDR3 region is CASSVVDGRSYGYTF. CDR3 nucleotide sequence: TGTGCCAGCAGCGTAGTTGACGGGAGAAGCTATGGCTACACCTTC.

The J gene is TRBJ2-3, the V gene TRBV10-2; D possibly corresponds to TRBD2 (5 bases). This CDR3 has 16 amino acids. Germline lookup yields CDR1 WSHSY and CDR2 SAAADI. The V and J ends lost 0 bases and 2 bases respectively, with 12 bases between them. The CDR3 DNA sequence: TGCGCCAGCAGTGAGTCGCGGCTAGCCTACACAGATACGCAGTATTTT. The encoded protein is CASSESRLAYTDTQYF.

The chain combines TRBV7-9 with TRBJ2-5; the match to TRBD1 covers 7 bases. The V gene end was trimmed by 7 bases and the J gene end by 1 base; junction bases not matched to a gene: 15. In germline, CDR1 is SEHNR, CDR2 FQNEAQ (reference sequence). This CDR3 has 17 residues. CDR3 nucleotide sequence: TGTGCCAGCACCCCTCCCCCACGGCGACAGGGCCAAGAGACCCAGTACTTC. As protein: CASTPPPRRQGQETQYF. Complete variable domain (other parts from reference TRBV7-9 and TRBJ2-5): DTGVSQNPRHKITKRGQNVTFRCDPISEHNRLYWYRQTLGQGPEFLTYFQNEAQLEKSRLLSDRFSAERPKGSFSTLEIQRTEQGDSAMYLCASTPPPRRQGQETQYFGPGTRLLVL.

CDR3 region: CASSLWQGNSPLHF. The CDR3 bases are TGTGCCAGCAGTTTATGGCAGGGGAATTCACCCCTCCACTTT. This sequence joins TRBV28 and TRBJ1-6; tentative D call: TRBD1 (6 bases). Germline values: CDR1 MDHEN, CDR2 SYDVKM. V lost 0 bases to trimming and J lost 7 bases, with 7 bases between them. The CDR3 is 14 residues long.

The chain couples TRBV6-5 to TRBJ2-6; a possible D gene is TRBD2 (6 bases). The V end was cut by 2 bases, the J end by 0 bases, with 8 bases between. This CDR3 is built from 16 residues. Per germline, CDR1 MNHEY and CDR2 SVGAGI. CDR3 nucleotides: TGTGCCAGCAGTTACGGGGAGGTCTCTGGGGCCAACGTCCTGACTTTC. The encoded protein is CASSYGEVSGANVLTF.

The table lists this clone with a count of one. The J gene is TRBJ2-7, the V gene TRBV3-1 (or the pseudogene TRBV3-2), with 7 bases fitting TRBD2. Germline CDR1 LGHDT, CDR2 YNNKEL (reference sequence). The CDR3 is 14 residues long. V gave up 4 bases and J gave up 2 bases; unmatched junction bases: 5. This chain's CDR3 is CASSLGGSTYEQYF. Written as DNA, the CDR3 is TGTGCCAGCAGCCTGGGGGGGTCCACCTACGAGCAGTACTTC.

The chain links TRBV9 to TRBJ2-5; the D gene is possibly TRBD2 (5 bases). The CDR3 covers 13 residues. CDR1 SGDLS and CDR2 YYNGEE come from the germline V gene. The V gene lost 3 bases and the J gene lost 5 bases, with 11 bases spanning the gap. This chain's CDR3 is CASSAGMMETQYF. The CDR3, as DNA: TGTGCCAGCAGCGCGGGGATGATGGAGACCCAGTACTTC.

The V gene is TRBV5-6, the J gene TRBJ2-4; D is ambiguous. CDR1 and CDR2 (germline): SGHDT, YYEEEE. The CDR3 totals 16 residues. Trimming left V 1 base short and J 0 bases short, with 11 bases between. The CDR3 bases are TGTGCCAGCAGCTTGACTGCCTCTCTAGCCAAAAACATTCAGTACTTC. This gives the protein CASSLTASLAKNIQYF. The variable domain in full, with the rest retrieved from reference TRBV5-6 and TRBJ2-4, is DAGVTQSPTHLIKTRGQQVTLRCSPKSGHDTVSWYQQALGQGPQFIFQYYEEEERQRGNFPDRFSGHQFPNYSSELNVNALLLGDSALYLCASSLTASLAKNIQYFGAGTRLSVL.

V gene TRBV5-1 combines with J gene TRBJ1-2; D is possibly TRBD1 (5 bases). The CDR3 loop spans 13 amino acids. V was trimmed by 4 bases and J by 6 bases, leaving 13 bases between them. The germline V gene encodes CDR1 SGHRS and CDR2 YFSETQ. CDR3 sequence reads: CASSGTGGDGYTF. CDR3 coding DNA: TGCGCCAGCAGCGGCACAGGTGGCGATGGCTACACCTTC.

This clone was seen a single time. V is TRBV5-1 and J is TRBJ2-2; D gene unclear. CDR1 is SGHRS and CDR2 is YFSETQ in the germline V gene. Trimming removed 3 bases from V and 4 bases from J, with 4 bases in between. The CDR3 contains 12 residues. DNA of the CDR3: TGCGCCAGCAGCTCAATCACCGGGGAGCTGTTTTTT. This sequence encodes CASSSITGELFF.

The genes are TRBV10-1 and TRBJ2-1; D not certain. The germline V gene has CDR1 WNHNN and CDR2 SYGVQD (reference sequence). This CDR3 is built from 14 residues. V was pared by 8 bases and J by 0 bases, with 11 bases between. Here the CDR3 DNA reads TGCGCCAGCGCCCTAGAGAGCTCCTACAATGAGCAGTTCTTC. Translated: CASALESSYNEQFF.

The rearrangement uses TRBV24-1 and TRBJ1-2, with D maybe TRBD1 (5 bases). This CDR3 comprises 15 residues. The germline gives CDR1 KGHDR, CDR2 SFDVKD. Trimming removed 4 bases from V and 7 bases from J, with 18 bases in between. CDR3 nucleotide sequence: TGTGCCACCAGTGACGAAGCAGGGACTCAAGGTGGCTACACCTTC. Residues: CATSDEAGTQGGYTF.

J is TRBJ1-2 and V is TRBV5-4, with D possibly being TRBD1 (5 bases). The CDR3 extends over 16 amino acids. The V end lost 3 bases, the J end lost 7 bases, and 22 bases lay between the germline ends. Germline CDR1 SGHNT, CDR2 YYREEE (reference sequence). This chain's CDR3 is CASSYMGGVGAGGYTF. The CDR3 coding sequence is TGTGCCAGCAGCTACATGGGGGGTGTGGGTGCGGGTGGCTACACCTTC.

The rearrangement links TRBV18 to TRBJ2-1; 8 positions agree with TRBD2. CDR3 length: 17 residues. CDR1 KGHSH and CDR2 LQKENI come from the germline V gene. V was pared by 6 bases and J by 0 bases, with 10 bases of the junction left unmatched. In DNA, the CDR3 is TGTGCCAGCTCCCAAGGACTAGCATCACCCTCCTACAATGAGCAGTTCTTC. This sequence encodes CASSQGLASPSYNEQFF.

The chain joins TRBV13 to TRBJ2-7; the D gene is possibly TRBD2 (7 bases). This CDR3 region has 15 residues. V gave up 4 bases and J gave up 0 bases, with 13 bases separating them. Germline V gives CDR1 PRHDT, CDR2 FYEKMQ (reference sequence). The CDR3 region has the DNA TGTGCCAGCAGCTGGGGGGGCCCAAGCTCCTACGAGCAGTACTTC. Its translation: CASSWGGPSSYEQYF.

As for this clone: Other DNA sequences of this sample code for an identical CDR3. The chain links TRBV6-5 to TRBJ2-1, with 11 positions matching TRBD2. The CDR3 is made up of 14 amino acids. Germline CDR1 is MNHEY and CDR2 is SVGAGI. V trimming: 0 bases; J trimming: 8 bases; junction bases outside the gene matches: 0. The CDR3 loop is CASSYSTSGDEQFF. For the CDR3, the DNA is TGTGCCAGCAGTTACTCGACTAGCGGGGATGAGCAGTTCTTC.

This chain links TRBV7-9 with TRBJ2-3, with D possibly matching TRBD1 (7 bases). This CDR3 spans 14 amino acids. Germline V CDR1 and CDR2: SEHNR, FQNEAQ (reference sequence). Trimming cost V 3 bases and J 6 bases, with 13 bases left between them. For the CDR3, the DNA is TGTGCCAGCAGCTTCCCAGGGGGGTGGGATACGCAGTATTTT. This sequence encodes CASSFPGGWDTQYF. Full variable domain (remainder filled in from reference TRBV7-9 and TRBJ2-3): DTGVSQNPRHKITKRGQNVTFRCDPISEHNRLYWYRQTLGQGPEFLTYFQNEAQLEKSRLLSDRFSAERPKGSFSTLEIQRTEQGDSAMYLCASSFPGGWDTQYFGPGTRLTVL.

The chain couples TRBV9 to TRBJ2-1; 8 bases agree with TRBD2. From germline, CDR1 is SGDLS and CDR2 YYNGEE. V dropped 0 bases and J dropped 5; count of bases not matched to a gene: 7. This CDR3 contains 16 residues. The CDR3 here is CASSVGGTSGDNEQFF. The DNA of the CDR3 is TGTGCCAGCAGCGTAGGGGGTACTAGCGGAGACAATGAGCAGTTCTTC.

This sequence joins TRBV4-1 and TRBJ2-3; unclear D gene. The CDR3 has 13 amino acids. V gave up 0 bases and J gave up 6 bases, with 7 bases separating them. The germline gives CDR1 MGHRA, CDR2 YSYEKL. The CDR3 sequence is CASSQDRRDTQYF. DNA of the CDR3: TGCGCCAGCAGCCAAGATCGGCGGGATACGCAGTATTTT.